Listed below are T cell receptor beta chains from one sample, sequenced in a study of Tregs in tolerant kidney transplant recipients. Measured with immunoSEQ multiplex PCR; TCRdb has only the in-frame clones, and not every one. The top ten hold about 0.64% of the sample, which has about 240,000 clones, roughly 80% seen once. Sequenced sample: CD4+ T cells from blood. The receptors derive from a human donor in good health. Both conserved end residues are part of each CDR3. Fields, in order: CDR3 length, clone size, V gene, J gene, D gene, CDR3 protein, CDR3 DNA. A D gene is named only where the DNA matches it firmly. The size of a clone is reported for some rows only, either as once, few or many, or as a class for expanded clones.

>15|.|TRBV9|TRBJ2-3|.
CASSRDIPSTDTQYF
TGTGCCAGCAGCCGAGACATCCCTAGCACAGATACGCAGTATTTT
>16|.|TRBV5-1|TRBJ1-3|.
CASSLSWQSTGNTIYF
TGCGCCAGCAGCTTGAGTTGGCAGTCCACTGGAAACACCATATATTTT
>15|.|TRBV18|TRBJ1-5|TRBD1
CASSRQQGFDQPQHF
TGTGCCAGCTCACGCCAACAGGGGTTTGATCAGCCCCAGCATTTT
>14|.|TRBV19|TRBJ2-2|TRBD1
CASSRQGNTGELFF
TGTGCCAGTAGTCGACAGGGGAACACCGGGGAGCTGTTTTTT
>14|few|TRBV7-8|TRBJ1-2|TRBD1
CASSLAGTVYGYTF
TGTGCCAGCAGCTTGGCCGGGACAGTCTATGGCTACACCTTC
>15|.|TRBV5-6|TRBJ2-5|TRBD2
CASSLVGGGAETQYF
TGTGCCAGCAGCTTGGTCGGCGGGGGGGCGGAGACCCAGTACTTC
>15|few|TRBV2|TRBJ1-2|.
CASSLRSYQNYGYTF
TGTGCCAGCAGTTTAAGGAGTTACCAGAACTATGGCTACACCTTC
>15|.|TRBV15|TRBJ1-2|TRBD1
CATSRDGTGGYGYTF
TGTGCCACCAGCAGAGATGGGACAGGAGGGTATGGCTACACCTTC
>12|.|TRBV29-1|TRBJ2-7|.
CSAGPRGHEQYF
TGCAGCGCCGGGCCCCGGGGTCACGAGCAGTACTTC
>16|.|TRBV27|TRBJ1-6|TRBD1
CASRKDRGLYNSPLHF
TGTGCCAGCAGAAAGGACAGGGGGCTGTATAATTCACCCCTCCACTTT
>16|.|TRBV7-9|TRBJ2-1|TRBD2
CASSTLAGVSYNEQFF
TGTGCCAGCAGCACCTTAGCGGGGGTTTCCTACAATGAGCAGTTCTTC
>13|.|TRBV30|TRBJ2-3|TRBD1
CAWDRERTDTQYF
TGTGCCTGGGACAGGGAGCGGACAGATACGCAGTATTTT
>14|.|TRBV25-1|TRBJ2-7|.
CASSKDIHSYEQYF
TGTGCCAGCAGTAAAGACATTCACTCCTACGAGCAGTACTTC